This T cell receptor beta chain was sequenced during a study of chemoradiotherapy in HPV16-positive cancers. Study-wide context: Functional T-cell assays on a couple of HPV16-positive patients' cells defined candidate HPV-specific clones and common TCR motifs. Points from the study as a whole: HPV-responsive T-cell expansion during chemoradiotherapy was linked to improved recurrence-free survival in HPV16-positive patients. Candidate HPV-specific clones and E7-related TCR motifs grew in tumor during treatment. HPV-specific T cells were functionally defined from only two HPV16-positive patients.

Clones were sequenced by immunoSEQ multiplex PCR, and TCRdb holds only the in-frame ones, with some missing. The table has fewer than 6,500 clones, approximately 80% seen once. This CDR3 contains 14 residues. Looked up from germline, CDR1 is LGHNA and CDR2 is YNFKEQ. V dropped 0 bases and J dropped 11; count of bases not matched to a gene: 8. This clone has only a few counts. Its antigen is undetermined. The sequencing used tumor tissue, collected from a patient who underwent chemoradiotherapy. The TCR comes from a human donor with HPV-associated anogenital cancer. The chain recombines TRBV4-2 with TRBJ2-3; the match to TRBD2 covers 7 bases. CDR3 bases: TGTGCCAGCAGCCAAGAAAGGAGGCTAGCGGAGCAGTATTTT. Its translation is CASSQERRLAEQYF.